The count of the clone carrying this TCR beta chain is one. TCRdb reprocessed the PCR reads with MiXCR, giving one entry per CDR3 protein. The profile shows 9,500 to 13,000 distinct CDR3 sequences, around 50% of them singletons. This sample was taken from a study of tumor-infiltrating lymphocytes in oesophageal squamous cell carcinoma. The sample comprised esophageal tumor tissue. The clonotype comes from a male donor with esophageal squamous cell carcinoma.

The CDR3 protein is CASSFQGSDNEQFF. Written as DNA, the CDR3 is TGTGCCAGCAGCTTTCAGGGGTCGGACAATGAGCAGTTCTTC. J is TRBJ2-5 and V is TRBV7-3, with a weak D call TRBD1 (6 bases). Judging by the DNA end, TRBJ2-1 fits better; the J call may be wrong. The CDR3 has 14 amino acids. Per the germline V gene, CDR1 is SGHTA and CDR2 is FQGTGA.